The 31 T cell receptor beta chains listed next were all sequenced from one sample in a study of tissue T cells after allogeneic stem cell transplantation. Sequencing was performed with immunoSEQ multiplex PCR; in TCRdb, only in-frame clones are kept and a portion is missing. The sample carries several thousand clones, about 35% recorded once. The time point here: mouse harvest day 14 after allogeneic transplant. Mouse grafts combined 10^7 T-cell-depleted bone marrow cells with 10^6 splenic CD5+ T cells. What was sequenced was skin. The receptors were gathered from a female BALB/c mouse given C57BL/6 T cells with graft-versus-host disease after an allogeneic hematopoietic cell transplant.

In the case of this clone: Gene names follow the mouse nomenclature. The CDR3 DNA, read in part, is TGTGCCAGCAGTCTGTCGGGGACAGGGGATGAAGTCTTC. Translating gives CASSLSGTGDEVF. The entire CDR3 reads CASSLSGTGDEVFF. The rearrangement joins TRBV26 to TRBJ1-1; 10 bases map to TRBD1. The read halts 1 residue ahead of the CDR3 end, with the missing end drawn from the germline J gene. This CDR3 has 14 residues. Germline lookup yields CDR1 KGHPV and CDR2 FQNQEV (reference sequence). V shed 0 bases and J 8 bases; nucleotides not matched to a gene: 3.

As regards this clone: The gene names given are mouse names. CDR3 bases read: TGTGCCAGCAGCCCTGGACAGGGTGCTGAGCAGTTC. It is translated as CASSPGQGAEQF. The CDR3, in full, reads CASSPGQGAEQFF. The chain has TRBV3 and TRBJ2-1; 8 bases map to TRBD1. The CDR3 is cut off 1 residue early in the read; its end comes from the germline J gene. V was clipped by 5 bases and J by 6 bases; unmatched bases: 3. Germline V gene lookup returns CDR1 SNHLY and CDR2 FYNGKV (reference sequence). This CDR3 spans 13 amino acids.

This clone occurred a few times. Gene names follow the mouse nomenclature. CDR3 amino acids: CASSLDRGRAEQFF. The sequenced CDR3 bases are TGTGCCAGCAGTCTGGACAGGGGGCGGGCTGAGCAGTTC. The chain is built from TRBV26 and TRBJ2-1, with 10 bases fitting TRBD1. The CDR3 extends 1 residue past the end of the read, so its final part is completed from the germline J gene. V trimming: 2 bases; J trimming: 7 bases; junction bases outside the gene matches: 2. The CDR3 runs 14 residues. In germline, CDR1 is KGHPV, CDR2 FQNQEV (reference sequence).

This clone was observed a handful of times. All gene names here are mouse names. The sequence runs out 1 residue before the end of the CDR3; the remainder is reconstructed from the germline J gene. The gene calls are TRBV23 and TRBJ1-1; TRBD1 is the table's D call, not checked against the DNA. The CDR3 runs 15 residues. Germline V gene lookup returns CDR1 KGHTA and CDR2 FQNQQP. CDR3 DNA (partial): TGCTCCAGCAGCTCCGGGACAGGGACAAACACAGAAGTCTTC. This encodes CSSSSGTGTNTEVF. The whole CDR3 protein is CSSSSGTGTNTEVFF.

Points on this clone: Gene names refer to mouse genes. Read sequence stops 1 residue before the CDR3 end, and the germline J gene provides the missing end. This chain connects TRBV1 to TRBJ2-1; possible D gene TRBD2, 6 bases. Between the trimmed V and J ends, which lost 3 bases and 1 base, there was a span of 10 bases. The length of the CDR3 is 15 residues. From germline, CDR1 is NSQYPW and CDR2 LRSPGD (reference sequence). CDR3: CTCSAPGLNYAEQFF. CDR3 DNA (partial): TGCACCTGCAGTGCTCCGGGACTCAACTATGCTGAGCAGTTC. The full variable domain, rest sourced from reference TRBV1 and TRBJ2-1, is VTLLEQNPRWRLVPRGQAVNLRCILKNSQYPWMSWYQQDLQKQLQWLFTLRSPGDKEVKSLPGADYLATRVTDTELRLQVANMSQGRTLYCTCSAPGLNYAEQFFGPGTRLTVL.

This clone has only one observation. The genes and germline here are from mouse. The CDR3 end falls 1 residue outside the read, so it is completed with the germline J gene. The chain recombines TRBV12-2 with TRBJ2-7, with 8 bases matching TRBD2. Germline V gene lookup returns CDR1 SGHLS and CDR2 HYDKME. The CDR3 is 14 residues long. J gave up 4 bases and V 0 bases, and 4 bases lay outside the gene matches. The CDR3 sequence: CASSLALGVYEQYF. Partial CDR3 DNA: TGTGCCAGCTCTCTCGCACTGGGGGTATATGAACAGTAC.

This clone was seen a handful of times. The gene names given are mouse names. Read coverage stops 1 residue before the CDR3 terminus; the germline J gene supplies the remainder. The genes are TRBV13-3 and TRBJ2-3; the D is unclear. Germline-derived CDR1 and CDR2 are NNHDY and SYVADS. V was clipped by 5 bases and J by 0 bases, with 4 bases between them. There are 12 residues in the CDR3. The covered CDR3 bases are TGTGCCAGCAGCACTAGTGCAGAAACGCTGTAT. Protein: CASSTSAETLY. The entire CDR3 protein is CASSTSAETLYF.

In its sample, this clone ranks as medium-sized (0.01 to 0.1%). Gene names follow the mouse nomenclature. The DNA ends 1 residue before the CDR3 does, and the rest of the CDR3 is filled in from the germline J gene. V and J are TRBV26 and TRBJ2-3, with D possibly TRBD2 on 6 matching bases. The CDR3 totals 15 residues. From germline, CDR1 is KGHPV and CDR2 FQNQEV (reference sequence). V was trimmed by 0 bases and J by 2 bases, leaving 9 bases between them. Incomplete CDR3 DNA: TGTGCCAGCAGTCTGTCCGGGACTCATGCAGAAACGCTGTAT. It codes for CASSLSGTHAETLY. The whole CDR3 protein is CASSLSGTHAETLYF. Using reference TRBV26 and TRBJ2-3 for the parts outside the CDR3, the full variable domain is NSKVIQTPRYLVKGQGQKAKMRCIPEKGHPVVFWYQQNKNNEFKFLINFQNQEVLQQIDMTEKRFSAECPSNSPCSLEIQSSEAGDSALYLCASSLSGTHAETLYFGSGTRLTVL.

As to this clone: Gene names are the mouse ones. The DNA ends 1 residue before the CDR3 does, and the rest of the CDR3 is filled in from the germline J gene. The chain is built from TRBV26 and TRBJ1-4; TRBD1 matches 7 bases. Germline assignment: CDR1 KGHPV and CDR2 FQNQEV (reference sequence). The ends lost 4 bases at V and 4 bases at J; junction bases unmatched: 6. The CDR3 contains 15 residues. The CDR3 region is CASSPSGGFNERLFF. CDR3 DNA, as far as it was read: TGTGCCAGCAGTCCTTCAGGGGGGTTCAACGAAAGATTATTT.

Details on this clone: Gene names are the mouse ones. The DNA ends 1 residue before the CDR3 does, and the rest of the CDR3 is filled in from the germline J gene. The chain has TRBV3 and TRBJ2-7; D may be TRBD1 (5 bases). Germline lookup yields CDR1 SNHLY and CDR2 FYNGKV (reference sequence). V shed 2 bases and J shed 2 bases, with 7 bases lying between them. This CDR3 is built from 13 residues. CDR3 sequence reads: CASSLTGTYEQYF. Partial CDR3 DNA: TGTGCCAGCAGCTTAACAGGCACCTATGAACAGTAC.

This clone has only a few counts. The genes are named according to mouse. The observed sequence ends 1 residue before the CDR3 terminus, with the missing tail filled in from the germline J gene. The chain couples TRBV5 to TRBJ2-5; D is ambiguous. Germline V gene lookup returns CDR1 LGHNA and CDR2 YNLKQL (reference sequence). Trimming took off 0 bases at V and 2 bases at J, with 3 bases between the two ends. The CDR3 runs 13 residues. The CDR3 reads CASSQDRQDTQYF. The CDR3 DNA, read in part, is TGTGCCAGCAGCCAAGATCGCCAAGACACCCAGTAC.

Details on this clone: Gene names and germline refer to mouse. Coverage ceases 1 residue before the CDR3 finishes, and the germline J gene fills in the end. The rearrangement joins TRBV1 to TRBJ1-1; tentative D call: TRBD1 (5 bases). The CDR3 runs 13 residues. CDR1 and CDR2 from the germline V gene are NSQYPW and LRSPGD (reference sequence). V was trimmed by 2 bases and J by 3 bases, leaving 7 bases between them. The CDR3 bases that were read are TGCACCTGCAGTGCAAGGGGAGACACAGAAGTCTTC. Translated, it gives CTCSARGDTEVF. The whole CDR3 reads CTCSARGDTEVFF.

This clone is categorized as medium-sized. The gene symbols are mouse symbols. The read ends 1 residue before the CDR3 terminus; that terminus is restored from the germline J gene. This sequence joins TRBV26 and TRBJ2-7; TRBD2 agrees at 9 bases. V was pared by 2 bases and J by 6 bases, with 5 bases of the junction left unmatched. From germline, CDR1 is KGHPV and CDR2 FQNQEV (reference sequence). This CDR3 is 14 amino acids long. CDR3 loop: CASSLNWGESEQYF. Incomplete CDR3 DNA: TGTGCCAGCAGTCTGAACTGGGGGGAGAGTGAACAGTAC.

As for this clone: Here the gene names and germline are mouse. The CDR3 sequence is CASSFPGGSAETLYF. The CDR3 DNA, read in part, is TGTGCCAGCAGCTTTCCAGGGGGTAGTGCAGAAACGCTGTAT. The chain uses TRBV3 and TRBJ2-3; 7 bases line up with TRBD1. The CDR3 end lies 1 residue beyond the end of the read and is filled in from the germline J gene. The CDR3 runs to 15 residues. The germline CDR1 and CDR2 sequences are SNHLY and FYNGKV (reference sequence). After removal of 3 bases from V and 0 bases from J, the junction contained 3 bases not matched to a gene.

In this sample, this clone is large. Gene names follow the mouse nomenclature. The read halts 1 residue ahead of the CDR3 end, with the missing end drawn from the germline J gene. The chain employs TRBV24 and TRBJ2-7; 10 bases match TRBD2. V shed 4 bases and J 3 bases; nucleotides not matched to a gene: 3. Germline CDR1 and CDR2: KGHTA and FRNEEI. This CDR3 has 14 amino acids. The sequenced part of the CDR3 DNA is TGTGCCAGCAGTCCCGACTGGGGGGTCTATGAACAGTAC. Translating gives CASSPDWGVYEQY. The complete CDR3 sequence is CASSPDWGVYEQYF.

This clone was counted a few times. The gene names given are mouse names. The sequenced fragment ends 1 residue before the CDR3 boundary, so the rest is inferred from the germline J gene. The genes are TRBV13-2 and TRBJ2-5; D unclear. In germline, CDR1 is NNHNN, CDR2 SYGAGS (reference sequence). The CDR3 contains 15 residues. With 1 base removed from V and 0 bases from J, the gap between germline ends came to 9 bases. The CDR3 protein is CASGDPQANQDTQYF. Partial CDR3 DNA: TGTGCCAGCGGTGATCCTCAGGCTAACCAAGACACCCAGTAC.

Comment on this clone: Gene names denote mouse genes. The read ends 1 residue before the CDR3 terminus; that terminus is restored from the germline J gene. The gene calls are TRBV23 and TRBJ2-4; TRBD2 is the table's D call and was not checked against the DNA. The germline V gene encodes CDR1 KGHTA and CDR2 FQNQQP. This CDR3 comprises 16 residues. The CDR3: CSSSHWGGAGQNTLYF. The covered CDR3 bases are TGCTCCAGCAGTCACTGGGGGGGCGCGGGTCAAAACACCTTGTAC.

Of note for this clone: These gene names are mouse names. The read halts 1 residue ahead of the CDR3 end, with the missing end drawn from the germline J gene. The J gene is TRBJ2-1, the V gene TRBV30; D is possibly TRBD1 (6 bases). CDR3 length: 13 residues. Germline V gene sequence: CDR1 SQVVS, CDR2 ANEGSEA. V lost 6 bases and J lost 0, with 9 bases in between. Partial CDR3 DNA: TGTAGTTCCTGGGACAATAACTATGCTGAGCAGTTC. Encoded protein: CSSWDNNYAEQF. The full-length CDR3 reads as CSSWDNNYAEQFF. Using reference TRBV30 and TRBJ2-1 for the parts outside the CDR3, the full variable domain is SVLLYQKPNRDICQSGTSLKIQCVADSQVVSMFWYQQFQEQSLMLMATANEGSEATYESGFTKDKFPISRPNLTFSTLTVNNARPGDSSIYFCSSWDNNYAEQFFGPGTRLTVL.

As concerns this clone: Gene labels here are mouse ones. The CDR3 end lies 1 residue beyond the end of the read and is filled in from the germline J gene. The rearrangement uses TRBV26 and TRBJ1-5, with no clear D. The germline V gene encodes CDR1 KGHPV and CDR2 FQNQEV (reference sequence). This CDR3 has 11 amino acids. The V end lost 4 bases, the J end lost 5 bases, and 3 bases lay between the germline ends. The CDR3 bases that were read are TGTGCCAGCAGTCGGGACCAGGCTCCGCTT. Translating gives CASSRDQAPL. The whole CDR3 region reads CASSRDQAPLF.

A remark on this clone: Gene and germline names: mouse. The CDR3 protein is CASSQTGGVERLFF. The DNA read from the CDR3 is TGTGCCAGCAGCCAGACAGGGGGAGTCGAAAGATTATTT. The chain combines TRBV3 with TRBJ1-4; 9 bases fit TRBD1. The CDR3 extends 1 residue past the end of the read, so its final part is completed from the germline J gene. The junction had 5 bases not matched to a gene; V was cut back by 5 bases and J by 7 bases. This CDR3 contains 14 residues. Germline-derived CDR1 and CDR2 are SNHLY and FYNGKV (reference sequence).

Comments on this clone: Germline and genes: mouse. The read ends 1 residue shy of where the CDR3 ends; the end is completed using the germline J gene. V gene TRBV12-1 combines with J gene TRBJ2-4; 14 nucleotides agree with TRBD2. The CDR3 covers 17 residues. Germline V gene lookup returns CDR1 SGHSN and CDR2 HYEKVE. J gave up 2 bases and V 1 base, and 4 bases lay outside the gene matches. The CDR3 sequence: CASSLGLGGHDQNTLYF. CDR3 bases read: TGTGCCAGCTCTCTGGGACTGGGGGGGCATGATCAAAACACCTTGTAC.

This clone was seen only a few times. Gene names are the mouse ones. The CDR3 end is not reached by the read, which stops 1 residue before it; the germline J gene fills it in. V gene TRBV26 combines with J gene TRBJ2-7, with TRBD2 identical over 7 bases. The V segment lost 2 bases and the J segment 7 bases; nucleotides outside the gene matches: 5. CDR3 length equals 13 residues. Looked up from germline, CDR1 is KGHPV and CDR2 is FQNQEV (reference sequence). This CDR3 is CASSLELGSEQYF. The part of the CDR3 DNA that was read is TGTGCCAGCAGTCTGGAACTGGGGAGCGAACAGTAC.

This clone was observed a few times. The gene names given are mouse names. The DNA ends 1 residue before the CDR3 does, and the rest of the CDR3 is filled in from the germline J gene. This chain links TRBV26 with TRBJ1-1; TRBD1 is a possible D gene (5 bases). The CDR3 extends over 13 amino acids. Germline CDR1 is KGHPV and CDR2 is FQNQEV (reference sequence). Trimming removed 4 bases from V and 3 bases from J, with 9 bases in between. The CDR3 sequence: CASSPPGHTEVFF. The sequenced CDR3 bases are TGTGCCAGCAGTCCACCGGGACACACAGAAGTCTTC.

This clone was detected a few times. The gene names here belong to mouse. With the read ending 1 residue before the CDR3 end, the germline J gene is used to fill in that end. The J gene is TRBJ2-4, the V gene TRBV19; D remains unclear. Trimming cost V 2 bases and J 4 bases, with 8 bases left between them. The CDR3 covers 13 residues. From germline, CDR1 is FNHDT and CDR2 SITEND (reference sequence). The CDR3 bases that were read are TGTGCCAGCAGTATTAACCGGGAAAACACCTTGTAC. It encodes CASSINRENTLY. The entire CDR3 sequence reads CASSINRENTLYF.

Concerning this clone itself: Any gene name here is a mouse gene name. The read ends 1 residue early relative to the CDR3; the germline J gene fills the gap. This chain joins TRBV12-1 and TRBJ2-7, with TRBD2 matching over 9 bases. With V trimmed by 2 bases and J by 4 bases, 5 bases remained unmatched. CDR1 is SGHSN, CDR2 HYEKVE, per germline. This CDR3 region has 14 residues. This CDR3 reads CASSPPTGGYEQYF. The CDR3 DNA, read in part, is TGTGCCAGCTCTCCCCCGACTGGGGGATATGAACAGTAC.

This clone came up a few times. Gene names denote mouse genes. The CDR3 end falls 1 residue outside the read, so it is completed with the germline J gene. This chain uses TRBV14 with TRBJ1-4; a possible D gene is TRBD1 (6 bases). The germline V gene has CDR1 SGHDT and CDR2 FRDEAV. Between the trimmed V and J ends, which lost 2 bases and 3 bases, there was a span of 8 bases. CDR3 size: 14 residues. CDR3 DNA (partial): TGTGCCAGCAGTTTGAGGGGGGCCAACGAAAGATTATTT. Amino acid sequence: CASSLRGANERLF. From start to end, the CDR3 is CASSLRGANERLFF.

As regards this clone: The gene symbols are mouse symbols. The CDR3 goes on 1 residue after the read ends, and that part is filled in from the germline J gene. This chain uses TRBV23 with TRBJ2-1. The CDR3 has 14 residues. CDR1 and CDR2 (germline): KGHTA, FQNQQP. The CDR3 reads CSSSQSPNYAEQFF. CDR3 DNA, as far as it was read: TGCTCCAGCAGTCAATCGCCTAACTATGCTGAGCAGTTC.

By its share, this clone is medium-sized. The gene names here belong to mouse. The sample carries other DNA sequences with the same CDR3. The DNA read from the CDR3 is TGTGCCAGCAGTCTGCCAGATTCTGGAAATACGCTCTAT. Translated, it gives CASSLPDSGNTLY. The whole CDR3 sequence reads CASSLPDSGNTLYF. The rearrangement joins TRBV26 to TRBJ1-3; no clear D. The read finishes 1 residue shy of the CDR3 end, and the germline J gene is used to complete it. The germline gives CDR1 KGHPV, CDR2 FQNQEV (reference sequence). Between the trimmed V and J ends, which lost 2 bases and 0 bases, there was a span of 5 bases. The CDR3 contains 14 residues. The whole variable domain, filled in from reference TRBV26 and TRBJ1-3, reads NSKVIQTPRYLVKGQGQKAKMRCIPEKGHPVVFWYQQNKNNEFKFLINFQNQEVLQQIDMTEKRFSAECPSNSPCSLEIQSSEAGDSALYLCASSLPDSGNTLYFGEGSRLIVV.

This clone showed up just a few times. The genes and germline here are from mouse. The CDR3 is cut off 1 residue early in the read; its end comes from the germline J gene. The chain combines TRBV13-2 with TRBJ1-1; the D is unclear. Trimming stripped 1 base from V and 0 bases from J, with 7 bases between. Looked up from germline, CDR1 is NNHNN and CDR2 is SYGAGS (reference sequence). This CDR3 comprises 14 residues. The sequenced part of the CDR3 DNA is TGTGCCAGCGGTGATAGGTTCGCAAACACAGAAGTCTTC. Translation: CASGDRFANTEVF. The full CDR3 sequence reads CASGDRFANTEVFF.

In its sample, this clone was seen once. The gene names here belong to mouse. The read comes to an end 1 residue before the CDR3 does, leaving the germline J gene to fill in the end. This rearrangement joins TRBV26 to TRBJ2-5, with no clear D. The germline CDR1 and CDR2 sequences are KGHPV and FQNQEV (reference sequence). V lost 5 bases and J 6 bases, leaving 6 bases between the germline ends. The CDR3 contains 11 residues. The CDR3 protein is CASSERDTQYF. The CDR3 DNA, read in part, is TGTGCCAGCAGTGAGAGGGACACCCAGTAC.

This clone was detected only a few times. Germline and genes: mouse. The read falls 1 residue short of the CDR3 end, and the missing part is taken from the germline J gene. The chain recombines TRBV26 with TRBJ1-1, with D possibly being TRBD1 (6 bases). Deletions cut 6 bases from V and 6 bases from J, with 14 bases between. The CDR3 runs 13 residues. Germline-derived CDR1 and CDR2 are KGHPV and FQNQEV (reference sequence). Here the CDR3 reads CASRLGGAAEVFF. The DNA read from the CDR3 is TGTGCCAGCAGACTTGGGGGGGCGGCAGAAGTCTTC.